One and the same sample provided the 8 T cell receptor beta chains below, sequenced in a study of T-cell memory formation after mild COVID-19. TCRdb reprocessed the 5' RACE reads with MiXCR, giving one entry per CDR3 protein. The profile shows around 200,000 distinct CDR3 sequences, around 16% of them singletons. The source material was PBMCs or a T cell subset sorted from them (not recorded which). The receptors here all came from an adult woman who had mild COVID-19 (a few samples of this study predate the infection). Cell type and time point are not known.

The chain carries TRBV12-3 or TRBV12-4 and TRBJ2-3; 11 nucleotides agree with TRBD2. The CDR3 has 17 residues. J lost 0 bases, V lost 3 bases, and 5 bases had no gene match. CDR3 residues: CASSLISGGGSTDTQYF. For the CDR3, the DNA is TGTGCCAGCAGTTTGATTAGCGGGGGGGGTAGCACAGATACGCAGTATTTT.

This clonotype has only a few counts. The chain employs TRBV4-3 and TRBJ2-1; D might be TRBD1 (6 bases). The CDR3 contains 14 residues. V was shortened by 2 bases and J by 7 bases, with 12 bases between the two germline ends. From germline, CDR1 is LGHNA and CDR2 YSLEER. CDR3 loop: CASSQSTRGNEQFF. CDR3 nucleotides: TGCGCCAGCAGCCAATCGACGAGGGGGAATGAGCAGTTCTTC.

This clonotype was counted only a few times. This chain links TRBV12-3 or TRBV12-4 with TRBJ2-2; D unclear. Trimming took off 6 bases at V and 6 bases at J, with 11 bases between the two ends. The CDR3 covers 13 residues. The chain's CDR3 is CASSPRAAGELFF. The CDR3 DNA follows: TGTGCCAGCAGCCCTCGGGCCGCCGGGGAGCTGTTTTTT.

The rearrangement links TRBV3-1 to TRBJ2-7; D is ambiguous. Per the germline V gene, CDR1 is LGHDT and CDR2 is YNNKEL (reference sequence). Between the trimmed V and J ends, which lost 1 base and 2 bases, there was a span of 12 bases. The CDR3 is 15 amino acids. The DNA of the CDR3 is TGTGCCAGCAGCCAAGTCATCCTGGCAACCTACGAGCAGTACTTC. Amino acid sequence: CASSQVILATYEQYF.

This clonotype was recorded at least ten times. The chain carries TRBV12-3 or TRBV12-4 and TRBJ2-2, with TRBD1 identical over 7 bases. This CDR3 is 15 amino acids long. Trimming took 6 bases from V and 2 from J; bases not matched to a gene: 6. The CDR3 DNA reads TGTGCCAGCAGCATTAGACAGGGAAACACCGGGGAGCTGTTTTTT. Its protein is CASSIRQGNTGELFF.

The V and J genes are TRBV5-1 and TRBJ2-6; 7 nucleotides line up with TRBD1. Germline-derived CDR1 and CDR2 are SGHRS and YFSETQ. The CDR3 length is 19 residues. The J segment lost 0 bases and the V segment lost 3 bases, leaving 12 bases of the junction unmatched. The CDR3, as DNA: TGCGCCAGCAGCTGGGGGCTAGGGACAGCTACCTCTGGGGCCAACGTCCTGACTTTC. It specifies CASSWGLGTATSGANVLTF.

This chain connects TRBV5-1 to TRBJ2-3, with 10 bases matching TRBD2. This CDR3 region has 13 residues. V shed 0 bases, J shed 11 bases, and the junction held 3 bases outside the gene matches. Germline V gene lookup returns CDR1 SGHRS and CDR2 YFSETQ. The CDR3 DNA follows: TGCGCCAGCAGCTTGGGAGCTAGCGGGGGGCAGTATTTT. Encoded protein: CASSLGASGGQYF.

The chain combines TRBV4-1 with TRBJ2-6, with 7 bases identical to TRBD1. V gave up 4 bases and J gave up 0 bases; unmatched junction bases: 9. Germline lookup yields CDR1 MGHRA and CDR2 YSYEKL. The CDR3 totals 18 residues. This CDR3 reads CASSLLRQGNSGANVLTF. The DNA of the CDR3 is TGCGCCAGCAGCCTCCTTAGACAGGGAAACTCTGGGGCCAACGTCCTGACTTTC.